One sample yielded the 19 T cell receptor beta chains listed below, sequenced in a study of read filtering for tumor transcriptome and immune sequencing (dated by TCRdb to 2018 to 2021). The instrument was an Illumina HiSeq 4000. TCR libraries were built from approximately 400 ng RNA with the Immunoverse kit, using molecular barcoded adaptors covering alpha/delta and beta/gamma chains. The raw public data were reprocessed by TCRdb itself: fastp quality trimming at Q25, MiXCR clonotype calling, in-frame beta chains only. Entries that share a CDR3 protein sequence are merged under the most common genes and DNA. This sample lists 35,000 to 40,000 distinct CDR3 sequences; roughly 15% were detected once. Around 18% of the sample is in the top ten clones. The sample comprised a population of CD138-negative cells sorted from bone marrow. The sample's cell subset or site label, decoded: bone marrow mononuclear cells depleted of CD138+ plasma/myeloma cells by negative magnetic selection. The receptors come from a donor aged 40 or over with multiple myeloma.

This clonotype was observed many times. The chain links TRBV7-2 to TRBJ1-5; D unclear. Germline V lookup: CDR1 SGHTA, CDR2 FQGNSA. V shed 3 bases and J shed 0 bases, with 12 bases lying between them. This CDR3 spans 16 amino acids. The CDR3 DNA reads as TGTGCCAGCAGCTTGCTTAGCAGGCTTAGCAATCAGCCCCAGCATTTT. Translated: CASSLLSRLSNQPQHF.

This clonotype was counted between two and nine times. A much larger clonotype is one base distant, so this may be a read error. The CDR3 end shows no conserved phenylalanine or tryptophan, and so a read error is likely. CDR3 loop: CASSPGGSGSLAFL. The CDR3 DNA reads TGTGCCAGCAGCCCAGGGGGCAGCGGCTCGTTGGCTTTCTTA. The genes are TRBV7-3 and TRBJ1-1; the match to TRBD1 covers 8 bases. This CDR3 contains 14 residues. Germline CDR1 and CDR2: SGHTA and FQGTGA. V was pared by 5 bases and J by 11 bases, with 13 bases of the junction left unmatched.

This clonotype was observed a handful of times. This sequence may be a read error, since a much larger clone differs from it by one base. Since the CDR3 does not end with the conserved phenylalanine or tryptophan, this likely comes from a read error. The chain recombines TRBV30 with TRBJ1-5, with D unresolved. V was trimmed by 0 bases and J by 5 bases, leaving 8 bases between them. Germline CDR1 is GTSNPN and CDR2 is SVGIG (reference sequence). This CDR3 contains 13 residues. The CDR3 is CAWSVSSYQPQHL. The CDR3 DNA is TGTGCCTGGAGTGTATCCAGTTATCAGCCCCAGCATCTT.

The chain combines TRBV5-1 with TRBJ1-2, with D unclear. The CDR3 has 13 amino acids. CDR1 is SGHRS, CDR2 YFSETQ, per germline. V was shortened by 2 bases and J by 0 bases, with 5 bases between the two germline ends. CDR3 residues: CASSFRANYGYTF. CDR3 DNA sequence: TGCGCCAGCAGCTTTCGAGCTAACTATGGCTACACCTTC. Full variable domain (remainder filled in from reference TRBV5-1 and TRBJ1-2): KAGVTQTPRYLIKTRGQQVTLSCSPISGHRSVSWYQQTPGQGLQFLFEYFSETQRNKGNFPGRFSGRQFSNSRSEMNVSTLELGDSALYLCASSFRANYGYTFGSGTRLTVV.

This clonotype was counted ten times or more. This rearrangement joins TRBV10-3 to TRBJ2-3; no reliable D call. This CDR3 spans 13 amino acids. Trimming cost V 2 bases and J 3 bases, with 6 bases left between them. The V gene's germline CDR1 is ENHRY and CDR2 SYGVKD. The CDR3 region is CAISERTTDTQYF. The CDR3 DNA sequence: TGTGCCATCAGTGAGAGAACAACAGATACGCAGTATTTT.

This clonotype occurred many times. V gene TRBV21-1 combines with J gene TRBJ2-5; TRBD1, the D gene given by the table, was not confirmed from the DNA. TRBV21-1 is a pseudogene. The CDR3 sequence is 14 residues long. The chain's CDR3 is CASSKGTGDETQYF. In nucleotides, the CDR3 is TGTGCCAGCAGCAAAGGGACAGGGGACGAGACCCAGTACTTC.

This clonotype came up many times. The chain carries TRBV2 and TRBJ2-2; 7 nucleotides match TRBD2. The CDR3 contains 15 residues. V shed 5 bases and J 4 bases; nucleotides not matched to a gene: 7. Germline V gives CDR1 SNHLY, CDR2 FYNNEI. This chain's CDR3 is CASSLSSGPTGELFF. The DNA of the CDR3 is TGTGCCAGCAGTCTGTCTAGCGGCCCCACCGGGGAGCTGTTTTTT.

Points on this clonotype: With a far larger clone one base away, a read error is the likely cause. This chain joins TRBV28 and TRBJ1-1; D is unclear. CDR1 MDHEN and CDR2 SYDVKM come from the germline V gene. This CDR3 is built from 12 residues. The CDR3 nucleotides are TGTGCCGGCAGGCTCGCGGGCACTGAAGCTTTCTTT. Its protein is CAGRLAGTEAFF.

A few counts support this clonotype. The J gene is TRBJ1-3, the V gene TRBV5-6; no reliable D call. This CDR3 contains 15 residues. Trimming took 1 base from V and 1 from J, leaving 9 bases between them. Germline-derived CDR1 and CDR2 are SGHDT and YYEEEE. The CDR3 sequence is CASSLFGPSGNTIYF. The CDR3 nucleotides are TGTGCCAGCAGCTTGTTCGGCCCGTCTGGAAACACCATATATTTT.

This clonotype showed up many times. This chain uses TRBV14 with TRBJ1-1; 9 nucleotides line up with TRBD1. The CDR3 runs to 12 residues. J lost 5 bases, V lost 6 bases, and 1 base had no gene match. The germline gives CDR1 SGHDN, CDR2 FVKESK. The CDR3 nucleotides read TGTGCCAGCAGGGGACAGGGTACTGAAGCTTTCTTT. It encodes CASRGQGTEAFF. Drawing the rest from reference TRBV14 and TRBJ1-1, the complete variable domain is EAGVTQFPSHSVIEKGQTVTLRCDPISGHDNLYWYRRVMGKEIKFLLHFVKESKQDESGMPNNRFLAERTGGTYSTLKVQPAELEDSGVYFCASRGQGTEAFFGQGTRLTVV.

This clonotype was counted many times. The chain links TRBV6-2 or TRBV6-3 to TRBJ1-1; a weak D match, TRBD1 (5 bases). Germline V lookup: CDR1 MNHEY, CDR2 SVGEGT. CDR3 length: 14 amino acids. V was pared by 7 bases and J by 3 bases, with 15 bases between. CDR3 nucleotides: TGTGCCAGCACTGAATGGGGGAGGGACACTGAAGCTTTCTTT. It encodes CASTEWGRDTEAFF.

As regards this clonotype: A read error is likely here: a far larger clone is one base away. The rearrangement joins TRBV5-8 to TRBJ2-6; 7 bases agree with TRBD1. CDR3 size: 16 residues. Looked up from germline, CDR1 is SGHTS and CDR2 is YDEGEE. CDR3 sequence reads: CASSPTTGAGANVLIF. CDR3 DNA sequence: TGTGCCAGCAGCCCAACTACAGGGGCTGGGGCCAACGTCCTGATTTTC.

The chain carries TRBV24-1 and TRBJ1-1, with D hard to call. This CDR3 has 14 residues. CDR1 is KGHDR, CDR2 SFDVKD, per germline. V lost 9 bases, J lost 3 bases, and 16 bases lay in between. CDR3 DNA: TGTGCCACCCCTCGGCGTGGGGAGGACACTGAAGCTTTCTTT. Protein product: CATPRRGEDTEAFF.

This clonotype was seen ten or more times. This chain connects TRBV29-1 to TRBJ2-2; D not certain. Trimming removed 5 bases at V and 0 bases at J, with 4 bases between. Germline assignment: CDR1 SQVTM and CDR2 ANQGSEA. CDR3 length: 12 residues. The CDR3 sequence is CSVPANTGELFF. As DNA, the CDR3 is TGCAGCGTTCCAGCGAACACCGGGGAGCTGTTTTTT.

This clonotype was recorded at least ten times. The CDR3 coding sequence is TGTGCCAGCAGCTTAGAAGGTTGGCAGAACACTGAAGCTTTCTTT. As protein: CASSLEGWQNTEAFF. The chain combines TRBV7-2 with TRBJ1-1; D is uncertain. The CDR3 consists of 15 residues. CDR1 is SGHTA and CDR2 is FQGNSA in the germline V gene. Trimming left V 1 base short and J 1 base short, with 10 bases between.

Ten or more counts support this clonotype. The CDR3 sequence: CASGREPSTDTQYF. The CDR3 DNA reads TGTGCCAGCGGTCGGGAACCTAGCACAGATACGCAGTATTTT. The V and J genes are TRBV6-5 and TRBJ2-3; D may be TRBD2 (5 bases). This CDR3 spans 14 amino acids. Trimming shortened V by 8 bases and J by 0 bases, and 12 bases separated the two germline ends. Germline lookup yields CDR1 MNHEY and CDR2 SVGAGI.

Many counts were recorded for this clonotype. The V call is TRBV6-5, the J call TRBJ2-7, with 8 bases fitting TRBD1. V lost 2 bases and J lost 1; bases outside the gene matches: 4. The V gene's germline CDR1 is MNHEY and CDR2 SVGAGI. The CDR3 runs 15 residues. The CDR3 DNA sequence: TGTGCCAGCAGTTACAACGGACAGGGTTCCTACGAGCAGTACTTC. Translation: CASSYNGQGSYEQYF.

This clonotype was seen at least ten times. The chain joins TRBV18 to TRBJ2-3; either TRBD1 or TRBD2 may supply D (5 bases each). Looked up from germline, CDR1 is KGHSH and CDR2 is LQKENI. V was clipped by 5 bases and J by 3 bases, with 15 bases between them. The CDR3 covers 15 residues. The CDR3 coding sequence is TGTGCCAGCTCAAGTTCAGAGGGGTGGACAGATACGCAGTATTTT. This encodes CASSSSEGWTDTQYF.

Concerning this clonotype itself: The junction departs from the called germline gene at one end, perhaps through a read error. The chain links TRBV6-6 to TRBJ1-1; D may be TRBD1 (5 bases). The germline CDR1 and CDR2 sequences are MNHNY and SVGAGI (reference sequence). The CDR3 runs 15 residues. The CDR3 DNA is TGTGCCAACAGTCGGGTAACAGGCCTGAACACTGAAGCTTTCTTC. It codes for CANSRVTGLNTEAFF.